This is a list of T cell receptor beta chains from one sample in a study of T cells after yellow fever vaccination. One entry per CDR3 protein results from TCRdb running MiXCR on the 5' RACE reads. The sample lists approximately 93,000 distinct CDR3 sequences; approximately 5.5% were seen once. Source: CD8+ T cells sorted from PBMCs, taken 10 days after the yellow fever booster vaccination. These receptors all stem from a man younger than 35 who received the YFV17D yellow fever vaccine. The CDR3 runs from the conserved cysteine through the conserved F or W. Each record gives: V gene, J gene, clone size, D gene, CDR3 DNA, CDR3 protein. A D gene is named only where the DNA matches it firmly. The listing skips clone size in some rows; elsewhere it reads once, few, many or a size class.

v_gene: TRBV20-1; j_gene: TRBJ2-5; abundance: many; d_gene: -; CDR3nt: TGCAGTGCCCCAACGGGGGCTAGCAGATTTCAAGAGACCCAGTACTTC; CDR3aa: CSAPTGASRFQETQYF
v_gene: TRBV6-6; j_gene: TRBJ1-5; abundance: many; d_gene: -; CDR3nt: TGTGCCCACACAGTAGGGCCCGTAAATCAGCCCCAGCATTTT; CDR3aa: CAHTVGPVNQPQHF
v_gene: TRBV18; j_gene: TRBJ2-5; abundance: -; d_gene: -; CDR3nt: TGTGCCAGCTCACACCGGCCTCAGGGGCCATGGGAGACCCAGTACTTC; CDR3aa: CASSHRPQGPWETQYF
v_gene: TRBV11-2; j_gene: TRBJ2-5; abundance: -; d_gene: TRBD2; CDR3nt: TGTGCCAGCAGCTTAGGAACCAGCGGACTAGCGATTGGTGAGACCCAGTACTTC; CDR3aa: CASSLGTSGLAIGETQYF
v_gene: TRBV2; j_gene: TRBJ1-4; abundance: -; d_gene: TRBD1; CDR3nt: TGTGCCAGCAGGCAGGACAGGGGTGATGAAAAACTGTTTTTT; CDR3aa: CASRQDRGDEKLFF
v_gene: TRBV11-2; j_gene: TRBJ2-3; abundance: few; d_gene: -; CDR3nt: TGTGCCAGCAGCTCGTCAGGGCCCACAGATACGCAGTATTTT; CDR3aa: CASSSSGPTDTQYF
v_gene: TRBV10-3; j_gene: TRBJ2-1; abundance: few; d_gene: TRBD2; CDR3nt: TGTGCCATCAGTGAGTCCGGGCTAGCGGGGCAGCAGTTCTTC; CDR3aa: CAISESGLAGQQFF
v_gene: TRBV10-3; j_gene: TRBJ2-3; abundance: many; d_gene: TRBD2; CDR3nt: TGTGCCATCAGTGCCCGGACTAGCGGGGGCCCCACAGATACGCAGTATTTT; CDR3aa: CAISARTSGGPTDTQYF
v_gene: TRBV4-1; j_gene: TRBJ1-2; abundance: few; d_gene: -; CDR3nt: TGCGCCAGCAGCCAAGAGATGGCGTCCAACTATGGCTACACCTTC; CDR3aa: CASSQEMASNYGYTF
v_gene: TRBV4-3; j_gene: TRBJ1-3; abundance: -; d_gene: -; CDR3nt: TGCGCCAGCAGCCAAGATACCGCTGGAAACACCATATATTTT; CDR3aa: CASSQDTAGNTIYF
v_gene: TRBV4-3; j_gene: TRBJ2-5; abundance: -; d_gene: TRBD1; CDR3nt: TGCGCCAGCAGCCAAGATAGTTGGGCGGACAGGGAAGTCGAGACCCAGTACTTC; CDR3aa: CASSQDSWADREVETQYF
v_gene: TRBV7-2; j_gene: TRBJ1-2; abundance: -; d_gene: -; CDR3nt: TGTGCCAGCAGCTTTGGTTCAGGGAACTATGGCTACACCTTC; CDR3aa: CASSFGSGNYGYTF
v_gene: TRBV29-1; j_gene: TRBJ2-4; abundance: many; d_gene: -; CDR3nt: TGCAGCGCAAAAGACATGGGAGCCAAAAACATTCAGTACTTC; CDR3aa: CSAKDMGAKNIQYF
v_gene: TRBV7-8; j_gene: TRBJ2-5; abundance: few; d_gene: TRBD2; CDR3nt: TGTGCCAGCAGCTGGCCTAGCGGGGGGCGGGAGACCCAGTACTTC; CDR3aa: CASSWPSGGRETQYF
v_gene: TRBV4-2; j_gene: TRBJ2-5; abundance: many; d_gene: TRBD2; CDR3nt: TGTGCCAGCAGCCTAATAGGACTAGCGGTTCAAGAGACCCAGTACTTC; CDR3aa: CASSLIGLAVQETQYF
v_gene: TRBV7-9; j_gene: TRBJ2-1; abundance: many; d_gene: -; CDR3nt: TGTGTCGACGGGGGGCAAAACAATGAGCAGTTCTTC; CDR3aa: CVDGGQNNEQFF
v_gene: TRBV3-1; j_gene: TRBJ2-2; abundance: -; d_gene: -; CDR3nt: TGTGCCAGCAGCCCGCTCACCGGGGAGCTGTTTTTT; CDR3aa: CASSPLTGELFF
v_gene: TRBV4-1; j_gene: TRBJ2-3; abundance: few; d_gene: -; CDR3nt: TGCGCCAGCAGCCAAGAGCAATCGGTAACGGTAAAGTATTTT; CDR3aa: CASSQEQSVTVKYF
v_gene: TRBV6-5; j_gene: TRBJ1-5; abundance: -; d_gene: -; CDR3nt: TGTGCCAGCACCCACGGTGAGGGCCAGCCCCAGCATTTT; CDR3aa: CASTHGEGQPQHF
v_gene: TRBV3-1; j_gene: TRBJ2-3; abundance: few; d_gene: TRBD2; CDR3nt: TGTGCCAGCAGCCAAGACTCGGCGGGGGGGCCGACAGATACGCAGTATTTT; CDR3aa: CASSQDSAGGPTDTQYF
v_gene: TRBV7-2; j_gene: TRBJ1-6; abundance: few; d_gene: -; CDR3nt: TGTGCCAGCAGCGCATCGGGAGGGGTGGGGTCACCCCTCCACTTT; CDR3aa: CASSASGGVGSPLHF
v_gene: TRBV19; j_gene: TRBJ1-1; abundance: few; d_gene: -; CDR3nt: TGTGCCAGTAGCACCAACTTCGGACAGCCGAACACTGAAGCTTTCTTT; CDR3aa: CASSTNFGQPNTEAFF
v_gene: TRBV6-5; j_gene: TRBJ1-4; abundance: few; d_gene: TRBD1; CDR3nt: TGTGCCAGCAGTTCCGGGACAGGGCCTGAAAAACTGTTTTTT; CDR3aa: CASSSGTGPEKLFF
v_gene: TRBV7-6; j_gene: TRBJ2-1; abundance: many; d_gene: TRBD2; CDR3nt: TGTGCCAGCAGCTTACTTAGCGGGGGGGGCTACAATGAGCAGTTCTTC; CDR3aa: CASSLLSGGGYNEQFF
v_gene: TRBV7-9; j_gene: TRBJ1-6; abundance: -; d_gene: TRBD1; CDR3nt: TGTGCCAGCAGCTTGGACAGGGCTGGATATAATTCACCCCTCCACTTT; CDR3aa: CASSLDRAGYNSPLHF
v_gene: TRBV30; j_gene: TRBJ2-7; abundance: few; d_gene: -; CDR3nt: TGTGCCTGGAGTGCTACAGGGAACGAGCAGTACTTC; CDR3aa: CAWSATGNEQYF
v_gene: TRBV7-8; j_gene: TRBJ2-5; abundance: -; d_gene: TRBD1; CDR3nt: TGTGCCAGCAGCTATCGACAGGGAAGGGCCCAGTACTTC; CDR3aa: CASSYRQGRAQYF
v_gene: TRBV19; j_gene: TRBJ1-5; abundance: many; d_gene: -; CDR3nt: TGTGCCAGTAGTTCGGGGAACTATCAGCCCCAGCATTTT; CDR3aa: CASSSGNYQPQHF
v_gene: TRBV2; j_gene: TRBJ1-2; abundance: -; d_gene: TRBD1; CDR3nt: TGTGCCAGCAGGAAGATAGGGGGCGCGAGCTATGGCTACACCTTC; CDR3aa: CASRKIGGASYGYTF
v_gene: TRBV4-1; j_gene: TRBJ2-1; abundance: -; d_gene: -; CDR3nt: TGCGCCAGCAGCCAAGATCCGGGACAAAGGTACAATGAGCAGTTCTTC; CDR3aa: CASSQDPGQRYNEQFF
v_gene: TRBV12-3/TRBV12-4; j_gene: TRBJ2-5; abundance: many; d_gene: -; CDR3nt: TGTGCCAGCAGTTGGTGGGGGGAATGGGAGACCCAGTACTTC; CDR3aa: CASSWWGEWETQYF
v_gene: TRBV19; j_gene: TRBJ1-5; abundance: few; d_gene: -; CDR3nt: TGTGCCAGTAGTATAGTTCAGCCCCAGCATTTT; CDR3aa: CASSIVQPQHF
v_gene: TRBV12-3/TRBV12-4; j_gene: TRBJ2-3; abundance: many; d_gene: TRBD2; CDR3nt: TGTGCCAGCACGGCTCTAGCGGGGAGCACAGATACGCAGTATTTT; CDR3aa: CASTALAGSTDTQYF
v_gene: TRBV7-9; j_gene: TRBJ2-3; abundance: many; d_gene: TRBD2; CDR3nt: TGTGCCAGCAGCCCCCGGACTAGCGGGGGAACAGATACGCAGTATTTT; CDR3aa: CASSPRTSGGTDTQYF
v_gene: TRBV20-1; j_gene: TRBJ2-1; abundance: -; d_gene: -; CDR3nt: TGCAGTGCTAGAGATCTTAAGGGGCTCTACAATGAGCAGTTCTTC; CDR3aa: CSARDLKGLYNEQFF
v_gene: TRBV20-1; j_gene: TRBJ1-3; abundance: few; d_gene: -; CDR3nt: TGCAGTGCTAGCGGGGGGGCTGGCTCTGGAAACACCATATATTTT; CDR3aa: CSASGGAGSGNTIYF
v_gene: TRBV7-9; j_gene: TRBJ2-7; abundance: -; d_gene: -; CDR3nt: TGTGCCAGCAGCCCCCCCGTTAGCTCCTACGAGCAGTACTTC; CDR3aa: CASSPPVSSYEQYF
v_gene: TRBV7-9; j_gene: TRBJ1-3; abundance: many; d_gene: -; CDR3nt: TGTGCCAGCAGCCTCCGACACCCAGGGTTATCTGGAAACACCATATATTTT; CDR3aa: CASSLRHPGLSGNTIYF
v_gene: TRBV4-1; j_gene: TRBJ2-1; abundance: -; d_gene: -; CDR3nt: TGCGCCAGCAGCCAAGATAAATGGCAGGTTGTCTCCAATGAGCAGTTCTTC; CDR3aa: CASSQDKWQVVSNEQFF
v_gene: TRBV11-2; j_gene: TRBJ1-2; abundance: few; d_gene: -; CDR3nt: TGTGCCAGCAGCTTAAGCCCGGGTCTTCTCTATGGCTACACCTTC; CDR3aa: CASSLSPGLLYGYTF
v_gene: TRBV19; j_gene: TRBJ2-1; abundance: -; d_gene: -; CDR3nt: TGTGCCAGTAGTATGGGGCGGGGTGGTATGAATGAGCAGTTCTTC; CDR3aa: CASSMGRGGMNEQFF
v_gene: TRBV7-3; j_gene: TRBJ2-1; abundance: -; d_gene: -; CDR3nt: TGTGCCAGCAGCTTAATAGGGAGCGCCTACAATGAGCAGTTCTTC; CDR3aa: CASSLIGSAYNEQFF
v_gene: TRBV24-1; j_gene: TRBJ2-5; abundance: -; d_gene: -; CDR3nt: TGTGCCACCAGTGATTTGGGGGGCCGAGAGACCCAGTACTTC; CDR3aa: CATSDLGGRETQYF
v_gene: TRBV4-3; j_gene: TRBJ2-2; abundance: few; d_gene: -; CDR3nt: TGCGCCAGCAGCCCTCGGGCGAACACCGGGGAGCTGTTTTTT; CDR3aa: CASSPRANTGELFF
v_gene: TRBV1; j_gene: TRBJ2-3; abundance: -; d_gene: -; CDR3nt: TGCACCAGCAGCCAAGATCTAGCGGGGCTGCCCTTTGGCACAGATACGCAGTATTTT; CDR3aa: CTSSQDLAGLPFGTDTQYF
v_gene: TRBV5-5; j_gene: TRBJ2-3; abundance: -; d_gene: -; CDR3nt: TGTGCCAGCACCACCCGGTGGCCAGTCACAGATACGCAGTATTTT; CDR3aa: CASTTRWPVTDTQYF
v_gene: TRBV6-1; j_gene: TRBJ1-5; abundance: few; d_gene: -; CDR3nt: TGTGCCAGCAGTGAAGGGGGCTTCGGTCAGCCCCAGCATTTT; CDR3aa: CASSEGGFGQPQHF
v_gene: TRBV6-4; j_gene: TRBJ2-2; abundance: many; d_gene: -; CDR3nt: TGTGCCAGCAGTGACAGGGGAGACACCGGGGAGCTGTTTTTT; CDR3aa: CASSDRGDTGELFF
v_gene: TRBV12-3/TRBV12-4; j_gene: TRBJ2-5; abundance: -; d_gene: -; CDR3nt: TGTGCCAGCAGCCCCGATGGGGGTGAAGAGACCCAGTACTTC; CDR3aa: CASSPDGGEETQYF
v_gene: TRBV7-8; j_gene: TRBJ2-3; abundance: few; d_gene: -; CDR3nt: TGTGCCAGCAGCGTTAGCGGTGCCGCCACAGATACGCAGTATTTT; CDR3aa: CASSVSGAATDTQYF
v_gene: TRBV4-1; j_gene: TRBJ2-3; abundance: -; d_gene: -; CDR3nt: TGCGCCAGCAGCCAAGGAGGGTCCATATTCACAGATACGCAGTATTTT; CDR3aa: CASSQGGSIFTDTQYF
v_gene: TRBV4-3; j_gene: TRBJ1-5; abundance: -; d_gene: -; CDR3nt: TGCGCCAGCAGCCAAGATAGGCAGGGTAGCAATCAGCCCCAGCATTTT; CDR3aa: CASSQDRQGSNQPQHF
v_gene: TRBV4-1; j_gene: TRBJ2-1; abundance: few; d_gene: TRBD1; CDR3nt: TGCGCCAGCAGCTCAGGGGGTGCCTACAATGAGCAGTTCTTC; CDR3aa: CASSSGGAYNEQFF
v_gene: TRBV7-2; j_gene: TRBJ1-1; abundance: many; d_gene: -; CDR3nt: TGTGCCAGCAGCTTCGGGGTGGTTCGCACTGAAGCTTTCTTT; CDR3aa: CASSFGVVRTEAFF
v_gene: TRBV27; j_gene: TRBJ2-5; abundance: -; d_gene: -; CDR3nt: TGTGCCAGCAGTTACCGGGACCCGGAGGAGACCCAGTACTTC; CDR3aa: CASSYRDPEETQYF
v_gene: TRBV30; j_gene: TRBJ1-2; abundance: few; d_gene: -; CDR3nt: TGTGCCTGGAGTGGATTTAGTCGACGGGCCGCGGGTGGCTACACCTTC; CDR3aa: CAWSGFSRRAAGGYTF